This paragraph covers one T cell receptor beta chain sequence. Its antigen is still unknown. This record comes from a study of radiotherapy plus CTLA-4 blockade in lung cancer. Study-wide findings and caveats: The study found tumor-derived TCR clones expanded in blood after radiotherapy plus ipilimumab. Reportedly, early blood T cell clone dynamics best predicted response, with interferon-beta.

Only in-frame clones appear in the TCRdb table, and some are missing; sequencing was by immunoSEQ multiplex PCR. The table includes roughly 30,000 clones, more than 80% detected once. V was cut by 6 bases and J by 3 bases, with 15 bases left in between. The length of the CDR3 is 14 residues. Germline V gene data show CDR1 as LNHDA and CDR2 as SQIVND (reference sequence). This specimen was peripheral blood, taken from a patient treated with radiotherapy plus ipilimumab. This receptor was obtained from a human donor with non-small cell lung cancer that progressed on radiotherapy plus ipilimumab. The rearrangement uses TRBV19 and TRBJ2-7; D possibly corresponds to TRBD1 (6 bases). CDR3 bases: TGTGCCAGTAGGGCACAGGGTTGGTACTACGAGCAGTACTTC. Its translation: CASRAQGWYYEQYF. Together with reference TRBV19 and TRBJ2-7, the CDR3 gives the full variable domain: DGGITQSPKYLFRKEGQNVTLSCEQNLNHDAMYWYRQDPGQGLRLIYYSQIVNDFQKGDIAEGYSVSREKKESFPLTVTSAQKNPTAFYLCASRAQGWYYEQYFGPGTRLTVT.